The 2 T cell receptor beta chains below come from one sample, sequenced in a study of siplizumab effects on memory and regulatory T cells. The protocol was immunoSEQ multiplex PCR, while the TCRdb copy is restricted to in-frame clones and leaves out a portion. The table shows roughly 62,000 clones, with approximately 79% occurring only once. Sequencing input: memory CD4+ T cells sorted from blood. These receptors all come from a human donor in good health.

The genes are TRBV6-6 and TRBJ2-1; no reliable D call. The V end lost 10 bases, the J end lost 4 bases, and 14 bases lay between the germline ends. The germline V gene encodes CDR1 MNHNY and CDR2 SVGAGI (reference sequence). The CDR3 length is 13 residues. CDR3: CATQRLAYNEQFF. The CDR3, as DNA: TGTGCCACACAAAGGTTGGCGTACAATGAGCAGTTCTTC.

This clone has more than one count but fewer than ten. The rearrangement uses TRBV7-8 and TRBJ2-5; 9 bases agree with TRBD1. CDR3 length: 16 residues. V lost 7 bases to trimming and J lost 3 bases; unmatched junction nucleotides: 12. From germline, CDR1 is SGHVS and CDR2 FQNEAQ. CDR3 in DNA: TGTGCCAGCACCAATCAACCGGGACAGGGCAAAGAGACCCAGTACTTC. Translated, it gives CASTNQPGQGKETQYF.